This entry lists 3 T cell receptor beta chains sequenced from one sample in a study of CD8+ T cells in alopecia areata. Investigators isolated RNA and reverse transcribed it into cDNA to act as the sequencing template. Measured with immunoSEQ multiplex PCR; TCRdb has only the in-frame clones, and not every one. The sample contains more than 110,000 clones, roughly 50% of which appear only once. The sequences come from CD4+ T cells sorted from blood, collected at week 0. These receptor sequences come from a human donor with alopecia areata.

V usage is TRBV6-6 and J usage is TRBJ1-2, with D possibly being TRBD1 (6 bases). CDR3 length: 15 residues. Germline V gives CDR1 MNHNY, CDR2 SVGAGI (reference sequence). V dropped 2 bases and J dropped 2 bases, with 12 bases sitting between them. The CDR3 DNA sequence: TGTGCCAGCAGTTACCGGGACACGAGGAACTATGGCTACACCTTC. Translation gives CASSYRDTRNYGYTF.

The CDR3: CASSYDSPHKAFF. Here the CDR3 DNA reads TGTGCCAGCAGCTACGACAGTCCCCATAAAGCTTTCTTT. The chain has TRBV7-2 and TRBJ1-1; weak D call: TRBD1 (5 bases). The CDR3 covers 13 residues. The germline gives CDR1 SGHTA, CDR2 FQGNSA. Trimming removed 4 bases from V and 9 bases from J, with 15 bases in between.

The rearrangement joins TRBV29-1 to TRBJ1-1; a possible D gene is TRBD1 (5 bases). Germline lookup yields CDR1 SQVTM and CDR2 ANQGSEA. This CDR3 has 13 residues. The V gene lost 4 bases and the J gene lost 0 bases, with 9 bases spanning the gap. This CDR3 reads CSVGTPMNTEAFF. Here the CDR3 DNA reads TGCAGCGTTGGGACACCGATGAACACTGAAGCTTTCTTT.